The rows below give T cell receptor beta chains drawn from one sample of a study of blood T cell repertoires in COVID-19. Sequencing used immunoSEQ multiplex PCR; TCRdb keeps in-frame clones, though not all of them. The sample has 200,000 to 250,000 clones, 88% seen once. The specimen was PBMCs or T cells enriched from blood (not recorded which). These receptors were obtained from a woman younger than 45 who had recovered from COVID-19. The conserved cysteine and the conserved F or W are not part of the CDR3 here. Rows give clone size only sometimes, using once, few, many, or a class for an expanded clone.

clone size,J gene,V gene,CDR3 protein
-,TRBJ1-2,TRBV29-1,SVSDRLYGYT
-,TRBJ2-2,TRBV7-9,ASSSDVSRAGELF
-,TRBJ2-2,TRBV3-1/TRBV3-2,ASSQEPGQGSTGELF
-,TRBJ2-3,TRBV2,ASSSRTSGSDTQY
-,TRBJ2-3,TRBV4-1,ASSQVMGAEDTQY
-,TRBJ2-2,TRBV3-1/TRBV3-2,ASSQQLAAGELF
-,TRBJ1-2,TRBV4-3,ASSQNTGVDGYT
-,TRBJ2-7,TRBV7-9,ASSPDSSYEQY
-,TRBJ2-2,TRBV12-3/TRBV12-4,ASSEYRAGELF
-,TRBJ1-5,TRBV12-5,ASGSRSISLGNQPQH
-,TRBJ2-3,TRBV11-3,ASSSQGYGTDTQY
-,TRBJ1-2,TRBV6-5,ASTFGQGDYGYT
-,TRBJ1-5,TRBV5-6,ASSFRQGANQPQH
-,TRBJ1-2,TRBV6-6,ASSFQGSPYGYT
-,TRBJ2-4,TRBV5-1,ASSLDGTGVNIQY
-,TRBJ1-2,TRBV12-3/TRBV12-4,ASSLNRGYGYT
-,TRBJ2-1,TRBV9,ASSGERGPTPWEQF
-,TRBJ2-1,TRBV3-1/TRBV3-2,ASSQVRLADQF
once,TRBJ2-7,TRBV12-5,ASGLPTGANYEQY
-,TRBJ1-1,TRBV7-9,ASSLAISEAF
few,TRBJ1-3,TRBV7-2,ASSLEYSGNTIY
-,TRBJ1-2,TRBV7-3,ASSPQGGSGYT
-,TRBJ1-2,TRBV3-1/TRBV3-2,ASSQGRTAYGYT
-,TRBJ2-1,TRBV7-2,ASSLTSGGLLVEQF
-,TRBJ2-2,TRBV6-5,ASSYGTGATGELF
-,TRBJ2-1,TRBV7-2,ASSSRGAYNEQF
once,TRBJ1-2,TRBV4-3,ASSQDPRANYGYT
-,TRBJ1-2,TRBV5-8,ASSRDRGGYGYT
-,TRBJ2-4,TRBV7-2,ASSLQYGRESIQY